This T cell receptor (beta chain) appears in the sequencing data of a study of blood T cell repertoires in COVID-19. Overall study context: Collection of acute and convalescent COVID-19 samples took place in the United States, Italy and Spain.

Sequenced by immunoSEQ multiplex PCR; TCRdb stores in-frame clones only, minus some. The table shows 200,000 to 300,000 clones, with approximately 92% occurring only once. V lost 8 bases to trimming and J lost 4 bases, with 15 bases between them. CDR3 length equals 13 residues. Germline V gene lookup returns CDR1 MNHEY and CDR2 SVGAGI. The chain has TRBV6-5 and TRBJ2-7; maybe TRBD2 (6 bases). This clonotype was sampled from a person under 35 with COVID-19, enrolled during active disease. Input material: peripheral blood. This CDR3 reads CASLVTSIYEQYF. The CDR3 nucleotides read TGTGCCAGCCTTGTCACTAGCATATACGAGCAGTACTTC.